This T cell receptor beta chain was retrieved from a study of blood T cells in healthy people across ages. Whole-study results and caveats: TCR beta diversity per million T cells fell roughly linearly with age.

Comments on this clonotype: What it binds is not known.

Samples each had at least 5 micrograms of total RNA extracted. Primed by a sample-barcoded 5' primer and a J-beta primer mix, a second PCR proceeded for 7 to 11 cycles. TCRdb reanalysed the 5' RACE reads using MiXCR and keeps one entry per CDR3 protein. The sample comprises approximately 400,000 distinct CDR3 sequences, roughly half of which are singletons, and around 49% rests with the top ten. Germline CDR1 and CDR2: SGHTA and FQGNSA. Trimming at V came to 4 bases and at J to 8 bases, leaving 6 bases not matched to a gene. This CDR3 has 14 amino acids. The clonotype comes from a man aged 55 to 70 in good health. Specimen: blood. V usage is TRBV7-2 and J usage is TRBJ1-4; 8 bases fit TRBD1. This CDR3 reads CASSSGGTGEKLFF. The CDR3 nucleotides are TGTGCCAGCAGCTCGGGGGGGACAGGAGAAAAACTGTTTTTT.